This T cell receptor (beta chain) was recovered during a study of blood T cells in healthy people across ages. Study-level findings and limits: The recorded TCR beta diversity per million T cells decreased in a roughly linear manner with age.

The use of a sample-barcoded 5' primer and a J-beta primer mix characterized a second PCR of roughly 6 to 11 cycles. A template-switch adaptor that had 12 random nucleotides put a tag on each cDNA molecule. TCRdb ran MiXCR on the 5' RACE reads and lists one entry per CDR3 protein. Among about 640,000 distinct CDR3 sequences, roughly 53% were seen once, and the ten largest hold over 35%. Drawn from each donor were ten milliliters of peripheral blood. A minimum of 7 million PBMCs was isolated per sample. As concerns this clonotype: Its cognate antigen is unknown.

The sequenced sample consisted of blood. The sequence was collected from a man aged 55 to 70 in good health.

The CDR3 bases are TGTGCCAGCAGCGACAGGGAACGGTCCTACGAGCAGTACTTC. Its translation: CASSDRERSYEQYF. The V call is TRBV27, the J call TRBJ2-7; 7 bases are shared with TRBD1. CDR1 and CDR2 from the germline V gene are MNHEY and SMNVEV (reference sequence). The CDR3 is 14 amino acids. Trimming took 6 bases from V and 1 from J; bases not matched to a gene: 6.